This TCR beta chain was sequenced in a study of T cell responses to AZD1222 COVID-19 vaccine. Points on this clone: Its antigen remains unknown.

Trimming pared 0 bases from V and 1 base from J, leaving 10 bases between. The germline V gene encodes CDR1 LNHDA and CDR2 SQIVND (reference sequence). This CDR3 has 16 residues. Measured with immunoSEQ multiplex PCR; TCRdb has only the in-frame clones, and not every one. The data hold 100,000 to 150,000 clones, with approximately 87% observed a single time. Notes on the study in general: Recipients of two AZD1222 doses showed rising Spike-specific TCR breadth and depth. A mostly white British donor set with more females was recruited, and clonal diversity was possibly underestimated.

This rearrangement joins TRBV19 to TRBJ2-1; D tentatively fits TRBD1 or TRBD2 (6 bases each). The TCR was taken from an adult in good health. The sequencing used peripheral blood, collected on day 0 of AZD1222 vaccination. CDR3 region: CASSIDGGWSYNEQFF. The CDR3 DNA reads TGTGCCAGTAGTATAGACGGGGGCTGGTCCTACAATGAGCAGTTCTTC.